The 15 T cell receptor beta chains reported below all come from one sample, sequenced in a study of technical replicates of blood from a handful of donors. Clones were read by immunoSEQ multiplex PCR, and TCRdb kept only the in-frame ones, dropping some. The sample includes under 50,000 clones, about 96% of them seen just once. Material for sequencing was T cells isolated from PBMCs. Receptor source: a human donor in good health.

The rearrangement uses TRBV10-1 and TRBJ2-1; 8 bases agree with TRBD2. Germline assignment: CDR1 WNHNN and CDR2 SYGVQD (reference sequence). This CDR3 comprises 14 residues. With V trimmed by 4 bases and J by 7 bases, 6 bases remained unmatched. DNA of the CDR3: TGCGCCAGCAGTGCCGGGAGGGAGATAAATGAGCAGTTCTTC. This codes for CASSAGREINEQFF.

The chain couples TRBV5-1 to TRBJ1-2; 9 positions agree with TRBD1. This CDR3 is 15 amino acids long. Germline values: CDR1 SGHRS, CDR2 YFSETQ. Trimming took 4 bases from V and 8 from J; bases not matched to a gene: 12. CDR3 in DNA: TGCGCCAGCAGCGCCCGGACAGGGGATGGGAACGGCTACACCTTC. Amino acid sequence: CASSARTGDGNGYTF.

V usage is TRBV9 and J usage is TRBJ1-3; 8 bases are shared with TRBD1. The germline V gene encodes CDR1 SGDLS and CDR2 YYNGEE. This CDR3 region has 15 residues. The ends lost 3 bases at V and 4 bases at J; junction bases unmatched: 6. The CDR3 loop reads CASSEQGAVGNTIYF. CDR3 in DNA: TGTGCCAGCAGCGAGCAGGGGGCGGTGGGAAACACCATATATTTT. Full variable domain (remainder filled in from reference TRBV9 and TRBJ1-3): DSGVTQTPKHLITATGQRVTLRCSPRSGDLSVYWYQQSLDQGLQFLIQYYNGEERAKGNILERFSAQQFPDLHSELNLSSLELGDSALYFCASSEQGAVGNTIYFGEGSWLTVV.

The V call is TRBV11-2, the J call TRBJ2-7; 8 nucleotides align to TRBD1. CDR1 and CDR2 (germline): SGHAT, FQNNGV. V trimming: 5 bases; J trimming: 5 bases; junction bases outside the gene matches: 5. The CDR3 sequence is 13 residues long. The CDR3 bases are TGTGCCAGCAGCGCCGACAGGGGCCACGAGCAGTACTTC. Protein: CASSADRGHEQYF.

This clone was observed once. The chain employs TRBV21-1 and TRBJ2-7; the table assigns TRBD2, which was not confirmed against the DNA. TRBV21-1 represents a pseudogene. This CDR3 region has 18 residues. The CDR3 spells CASSNKTFSSGGSYEQYF. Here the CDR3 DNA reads TGTGCCAGCAGCAATAAAACCTTTAGTAGCGGGGGATCCTACGAGCAGTACTTC.

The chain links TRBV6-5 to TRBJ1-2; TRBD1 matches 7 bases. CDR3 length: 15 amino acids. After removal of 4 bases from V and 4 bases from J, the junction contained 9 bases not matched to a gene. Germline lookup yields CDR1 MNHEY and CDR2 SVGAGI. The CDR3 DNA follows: TGTGCCAGCAGTTCGCGACAGGGTGCCATCTATGGCTACACCTTC. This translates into CASSSRQGAIYGYTF.

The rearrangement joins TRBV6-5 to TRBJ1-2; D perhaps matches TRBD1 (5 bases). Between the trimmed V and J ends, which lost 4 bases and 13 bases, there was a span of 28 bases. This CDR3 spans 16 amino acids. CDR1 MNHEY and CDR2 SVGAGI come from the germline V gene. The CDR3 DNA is TGTGCCAGCAGTTCCCTATACCGGGACGGAGGGTGGAGCGGCACCTTC. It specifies CASSSLYRDGGWSGTF.

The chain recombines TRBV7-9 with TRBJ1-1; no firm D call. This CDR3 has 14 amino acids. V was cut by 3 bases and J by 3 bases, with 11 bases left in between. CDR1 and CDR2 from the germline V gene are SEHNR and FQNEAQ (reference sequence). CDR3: CASSLRRIDTEAFF. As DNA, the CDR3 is TGTGCCAGCAGCTTGAGGAGGATTGACACTGAAGCTTTCTTT.

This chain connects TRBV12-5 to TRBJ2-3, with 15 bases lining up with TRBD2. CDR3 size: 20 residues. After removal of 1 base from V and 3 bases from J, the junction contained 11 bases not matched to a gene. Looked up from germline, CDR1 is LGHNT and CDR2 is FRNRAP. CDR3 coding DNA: TGTGCTAGTGGTTTGGCTCCCGGGACTAGCGGGAGGCGGTGTACAGATACGCAGTATTTT. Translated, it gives CASGLAPGTSGRRCTDTQYF.

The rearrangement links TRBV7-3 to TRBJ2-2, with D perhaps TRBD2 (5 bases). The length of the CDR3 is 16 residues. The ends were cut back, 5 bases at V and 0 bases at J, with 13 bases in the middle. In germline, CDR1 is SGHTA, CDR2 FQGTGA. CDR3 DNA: TGTGCCAGCAGCCTGATCTCGGGATCGAACACCGGGGAGCTGTTTTTT. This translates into CASSLISGSNTGELFF.

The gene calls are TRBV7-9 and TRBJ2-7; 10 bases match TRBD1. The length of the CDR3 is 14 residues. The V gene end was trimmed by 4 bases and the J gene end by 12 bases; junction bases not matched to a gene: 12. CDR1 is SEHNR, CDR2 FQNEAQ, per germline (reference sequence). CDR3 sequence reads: CASSSYPRDRGRYF. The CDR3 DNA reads TGTGCCAGCAGCTCCTACCCCCGGGACAGGGGACGGTACTTC.

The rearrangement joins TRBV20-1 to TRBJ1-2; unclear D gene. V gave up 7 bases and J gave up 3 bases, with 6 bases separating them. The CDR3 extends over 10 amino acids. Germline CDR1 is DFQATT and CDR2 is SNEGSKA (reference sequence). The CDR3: CSVLYYGYTF. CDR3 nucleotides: TGCAGTGTCCTTTACTATGGCTACACCTTC.

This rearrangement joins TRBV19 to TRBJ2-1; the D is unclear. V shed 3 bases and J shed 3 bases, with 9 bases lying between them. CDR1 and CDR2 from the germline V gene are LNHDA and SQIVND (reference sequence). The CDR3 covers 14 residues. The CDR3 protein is CASSMVLVYNEQFF. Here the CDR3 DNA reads TGTGCCAGTAGTATGGTATTAGTCTACAATGAGCAGTTCTTC. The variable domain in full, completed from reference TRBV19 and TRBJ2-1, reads DGGITQSPKYLFRKEGQNVTLSCEQNLNHDAMYWYRQDPGQGLRLIYYSQIVNDFQKGDIAEGYSVSREKKESFPLTVTSAQKNPTAFYLCASSMVLVYNEQFFGPGTRLTVL.

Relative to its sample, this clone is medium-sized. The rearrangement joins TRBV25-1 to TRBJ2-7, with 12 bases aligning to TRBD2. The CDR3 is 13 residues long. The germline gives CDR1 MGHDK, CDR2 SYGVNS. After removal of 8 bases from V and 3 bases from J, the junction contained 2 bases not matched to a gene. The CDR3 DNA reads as TGTGCCAGCGGACTAGCGGGAAACTACGAGCAGTACTTC. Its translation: CASGLAGNYEQYF.

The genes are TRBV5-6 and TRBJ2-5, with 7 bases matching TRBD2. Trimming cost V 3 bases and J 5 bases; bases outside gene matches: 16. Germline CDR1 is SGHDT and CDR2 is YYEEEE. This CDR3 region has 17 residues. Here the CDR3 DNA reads TGTGCCAGCAGCTCGGACACCCTCGCGGGAGTGGGGGAGACCCAGTACTTC. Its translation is CASSSDTLAGVGETQYF.